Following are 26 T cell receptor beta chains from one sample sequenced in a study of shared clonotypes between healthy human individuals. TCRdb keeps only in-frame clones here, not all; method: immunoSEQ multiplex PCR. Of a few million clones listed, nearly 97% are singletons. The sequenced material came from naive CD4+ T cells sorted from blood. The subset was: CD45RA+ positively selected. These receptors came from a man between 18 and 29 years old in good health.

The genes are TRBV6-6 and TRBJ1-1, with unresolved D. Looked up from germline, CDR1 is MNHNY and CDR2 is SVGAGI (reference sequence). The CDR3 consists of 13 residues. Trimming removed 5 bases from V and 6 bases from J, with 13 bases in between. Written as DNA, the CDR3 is TGTGCCAGCAGTCCCATCGGGGAAGCTGAAGCTTTCTTT. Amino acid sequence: CASSPIGEAEAFF.

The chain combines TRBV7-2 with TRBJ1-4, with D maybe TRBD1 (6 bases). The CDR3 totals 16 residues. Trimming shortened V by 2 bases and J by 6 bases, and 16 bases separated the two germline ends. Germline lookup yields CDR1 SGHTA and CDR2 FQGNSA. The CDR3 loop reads CASSLYPRGWDEKLFF. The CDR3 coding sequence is TGTGCCAGCAGCTTATACCCCAGGGGTTGGGATGAAAAACTGTTTTTT.

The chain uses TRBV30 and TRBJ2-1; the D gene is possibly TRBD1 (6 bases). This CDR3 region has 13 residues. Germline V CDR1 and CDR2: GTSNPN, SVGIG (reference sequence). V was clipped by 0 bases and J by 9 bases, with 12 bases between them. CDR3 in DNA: TGTGCCTGGAGTGTACTCCGGGACACTGAGCAGTTCTTC. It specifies CAWSVLRDTEQFF.

CDR3 residues: CASSEGTAGNYGYTF. CDR3 sequence (DNA): TGTGCCAGCAGTGAAGGGACAGCCGGGAACTATGGCTACACCTTC. The chain combines TRBV6-1 with TRBJ1-2, with D maybe TRBD1 (6 bases). V was trimmed by 1 base and J by 2 bases, leaving 11 bases between them. The germline V gene encodes CDR1 MNHNS and CDR2 SASEGT. The CDR3 is made up of 15 amino acids.

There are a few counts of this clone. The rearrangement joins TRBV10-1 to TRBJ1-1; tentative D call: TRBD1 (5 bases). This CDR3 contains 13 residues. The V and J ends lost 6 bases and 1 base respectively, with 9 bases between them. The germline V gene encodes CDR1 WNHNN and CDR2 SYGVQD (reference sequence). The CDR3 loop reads CASRKQANTEAFF. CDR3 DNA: TGCGCCAGCAGGAAACAGGCGAACACTGAAGCTTTCTTT.

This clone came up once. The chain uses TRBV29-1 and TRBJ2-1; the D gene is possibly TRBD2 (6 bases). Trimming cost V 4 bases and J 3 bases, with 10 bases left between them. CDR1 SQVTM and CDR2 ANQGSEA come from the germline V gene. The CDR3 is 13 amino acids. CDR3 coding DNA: TGCAGCGTTGCTAGCGATTTCTACAATGAGCAGTTCTTC. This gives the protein CSVASDFYNEQFF.

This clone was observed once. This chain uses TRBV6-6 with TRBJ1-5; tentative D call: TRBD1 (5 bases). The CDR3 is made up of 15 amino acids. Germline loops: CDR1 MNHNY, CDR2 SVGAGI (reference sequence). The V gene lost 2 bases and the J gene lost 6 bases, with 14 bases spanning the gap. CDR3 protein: CASSYRDGAGQPQHF. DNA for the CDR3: TGTGCCAGCAGTTACCGGGACGGAGCCGGTCAGCCCCAGCATTTT.

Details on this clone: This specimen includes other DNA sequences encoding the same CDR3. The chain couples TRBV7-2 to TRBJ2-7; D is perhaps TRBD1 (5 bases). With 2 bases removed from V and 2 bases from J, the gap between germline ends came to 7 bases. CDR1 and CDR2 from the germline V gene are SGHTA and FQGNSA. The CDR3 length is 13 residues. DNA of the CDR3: TGTGCCAGCAGCTTAAGGGGAACCTACGAGCAGTACTTC. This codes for CASSLRGTYEQYF.

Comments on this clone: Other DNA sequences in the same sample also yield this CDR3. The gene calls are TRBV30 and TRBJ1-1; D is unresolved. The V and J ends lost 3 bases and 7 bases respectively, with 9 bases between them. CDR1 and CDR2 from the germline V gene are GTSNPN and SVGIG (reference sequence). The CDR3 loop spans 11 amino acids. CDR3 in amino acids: CAWRRAGEAFF. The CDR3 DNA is TGTGCCTGGAGAAGGGCAGGTGAAGCTTTCTTT.

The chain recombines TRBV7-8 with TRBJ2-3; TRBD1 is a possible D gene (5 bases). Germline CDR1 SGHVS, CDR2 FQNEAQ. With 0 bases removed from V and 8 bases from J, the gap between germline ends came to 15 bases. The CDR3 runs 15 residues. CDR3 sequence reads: CASSLAQGRAFTQYF. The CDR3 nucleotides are TGTGCCAGCAGCTTAGCGCAAGGCAGGGCCTTTACGCAGTATTTT.

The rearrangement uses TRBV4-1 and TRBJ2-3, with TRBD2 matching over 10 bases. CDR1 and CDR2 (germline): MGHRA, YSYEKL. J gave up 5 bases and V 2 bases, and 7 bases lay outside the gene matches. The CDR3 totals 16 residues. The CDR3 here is CASSQFDLAGEDTQYF. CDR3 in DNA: TGCGCCAGCAGCCAATTCGACCTAGCGGGAGAAGATACGCAGTATTTT.

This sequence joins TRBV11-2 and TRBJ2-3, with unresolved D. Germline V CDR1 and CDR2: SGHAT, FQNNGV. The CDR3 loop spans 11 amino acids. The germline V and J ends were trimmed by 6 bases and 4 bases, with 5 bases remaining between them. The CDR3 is CASSKADTQYF. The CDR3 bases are TGTGCCAGCAGTAAAGCAGATACGCAGTATTTT.

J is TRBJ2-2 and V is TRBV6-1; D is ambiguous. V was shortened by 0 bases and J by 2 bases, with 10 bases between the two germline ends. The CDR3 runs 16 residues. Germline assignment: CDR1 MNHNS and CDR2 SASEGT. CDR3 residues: CASSEALLTNTGELFF. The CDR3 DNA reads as TGTGCCAGCAGTGAAGCGCTACTTACCAACACCGGGGAGCTGTTTTTT.

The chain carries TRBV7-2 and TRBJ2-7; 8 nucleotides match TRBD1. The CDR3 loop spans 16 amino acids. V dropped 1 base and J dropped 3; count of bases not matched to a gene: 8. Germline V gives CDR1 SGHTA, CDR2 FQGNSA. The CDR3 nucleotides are TGTGCCAGCAGCTTAGGAGGGACAGGAAAATTCTACGAGCAGTACTTC. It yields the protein CASSLGGTGKFYEQYF. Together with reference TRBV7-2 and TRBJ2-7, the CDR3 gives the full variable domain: GAGVSQSPSNKVTEKGKDVELRCDPISGHTALYWYRQSLGQGLEFLIYFQGNSAPDKSGLPSDRFSAERTGGSVSTLTIQRTQQEDSAVYLCASSLGGTGKFYEQYFGPGTRLTVT.

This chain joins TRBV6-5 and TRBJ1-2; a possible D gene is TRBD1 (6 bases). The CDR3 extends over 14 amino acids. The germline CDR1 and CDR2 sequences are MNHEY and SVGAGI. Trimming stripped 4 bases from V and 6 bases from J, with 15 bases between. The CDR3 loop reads CASSSPSGGHGYTF. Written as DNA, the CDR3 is TGTGCCAGCAGTTCCCCCTCCGGGGGCCATGGCTACACCTTC.

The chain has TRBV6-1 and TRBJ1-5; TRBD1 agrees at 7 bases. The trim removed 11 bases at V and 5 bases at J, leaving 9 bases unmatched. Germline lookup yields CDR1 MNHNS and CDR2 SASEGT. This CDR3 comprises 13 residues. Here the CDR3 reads CAVTTGKDQPQHF. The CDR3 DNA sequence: TGTGCCGTAACGACAGGGAAAGATCAGCCCCAGCATTTT.

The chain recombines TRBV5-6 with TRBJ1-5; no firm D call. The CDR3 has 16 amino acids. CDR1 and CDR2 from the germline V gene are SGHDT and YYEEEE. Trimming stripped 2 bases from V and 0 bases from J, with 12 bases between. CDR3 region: CASSLAGPNSNQPQHF. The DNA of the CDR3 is TGTGCCAGCAGCTTAGCTGGGCCGAATAGCAATCAGCCCCAGCATTTT.

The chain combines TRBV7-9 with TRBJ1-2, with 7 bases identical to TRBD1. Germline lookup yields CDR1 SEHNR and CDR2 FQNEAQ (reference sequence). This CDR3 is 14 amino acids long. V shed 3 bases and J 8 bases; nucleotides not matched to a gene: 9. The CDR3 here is CASSLAPQGKGYTF. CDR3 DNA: TGTGCCAGCAGCTTGGCCCCACAGGGGAAGGGCTACACCTTC.

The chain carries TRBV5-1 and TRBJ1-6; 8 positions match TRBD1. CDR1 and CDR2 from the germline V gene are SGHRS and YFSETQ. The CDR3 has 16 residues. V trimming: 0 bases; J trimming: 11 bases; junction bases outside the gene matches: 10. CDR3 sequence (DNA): TGCGCCAGCAGCTTGGAGGGGGCAGGGGGCACGGCACCCCTCCACTTT. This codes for CASSLEGAGGTAPLHF.

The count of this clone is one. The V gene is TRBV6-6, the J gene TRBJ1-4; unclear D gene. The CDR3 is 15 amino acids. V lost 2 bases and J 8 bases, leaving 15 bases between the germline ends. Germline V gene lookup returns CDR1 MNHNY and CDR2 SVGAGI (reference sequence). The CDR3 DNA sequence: TGTGCCAGCAGTTACCCAGGAGTGAGTAACGAAAAACTGTTTTTT. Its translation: CASSYPGVSNEKLFF.

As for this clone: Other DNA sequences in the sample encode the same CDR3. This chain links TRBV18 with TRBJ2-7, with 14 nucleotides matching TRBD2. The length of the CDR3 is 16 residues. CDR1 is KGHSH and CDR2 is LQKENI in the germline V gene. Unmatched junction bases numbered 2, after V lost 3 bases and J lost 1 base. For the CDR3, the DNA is TGTGCCAGCTCACCGGGACTAGCGGGAGTGTCCTACGAGCAGTACTTC. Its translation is CASSPGLAGVSYEQYF.

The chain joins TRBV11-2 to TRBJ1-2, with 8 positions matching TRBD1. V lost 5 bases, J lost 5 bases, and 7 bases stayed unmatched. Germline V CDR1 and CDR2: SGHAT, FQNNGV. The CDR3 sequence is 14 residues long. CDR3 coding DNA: TGTGCCAGCAGCCCACTGGACAGGGCATATGGCTACACCTTC. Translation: CASSPLDRAYGYTF.

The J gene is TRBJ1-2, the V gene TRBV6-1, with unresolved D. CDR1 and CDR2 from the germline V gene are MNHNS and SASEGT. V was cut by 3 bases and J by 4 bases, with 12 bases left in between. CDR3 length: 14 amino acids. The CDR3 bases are TGTGCCAGCAGTGAGCCTACAGATACCTATGGCTACACCTTC. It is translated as CASSEPTDTYGYTF.

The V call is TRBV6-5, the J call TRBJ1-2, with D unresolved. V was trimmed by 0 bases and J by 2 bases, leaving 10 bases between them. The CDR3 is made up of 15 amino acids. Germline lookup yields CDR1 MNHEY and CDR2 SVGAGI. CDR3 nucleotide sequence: TGTGCCAGCAGTTACTCGGGAGCTAACAACTATGGCTACACCTTC. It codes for CASSYSGANNYGYTF.

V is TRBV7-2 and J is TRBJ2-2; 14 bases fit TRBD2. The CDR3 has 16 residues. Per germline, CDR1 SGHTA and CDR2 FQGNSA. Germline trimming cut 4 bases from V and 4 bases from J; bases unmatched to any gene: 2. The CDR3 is CASSSGTSGGTGELFF. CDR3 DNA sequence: TGTGCCAGCAGCTCGGGGACTAGCGGGGGCACCGGGGAGCTGTTTTTT.

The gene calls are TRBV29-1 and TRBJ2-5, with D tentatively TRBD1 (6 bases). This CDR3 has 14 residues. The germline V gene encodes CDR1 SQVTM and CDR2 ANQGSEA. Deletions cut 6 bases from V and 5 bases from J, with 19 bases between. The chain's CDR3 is CSVSRAGAGETQYF. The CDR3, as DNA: TGCAGCGTCTCGCGGGCAGGGGCTGGGGAGACCCAGTACTTC.